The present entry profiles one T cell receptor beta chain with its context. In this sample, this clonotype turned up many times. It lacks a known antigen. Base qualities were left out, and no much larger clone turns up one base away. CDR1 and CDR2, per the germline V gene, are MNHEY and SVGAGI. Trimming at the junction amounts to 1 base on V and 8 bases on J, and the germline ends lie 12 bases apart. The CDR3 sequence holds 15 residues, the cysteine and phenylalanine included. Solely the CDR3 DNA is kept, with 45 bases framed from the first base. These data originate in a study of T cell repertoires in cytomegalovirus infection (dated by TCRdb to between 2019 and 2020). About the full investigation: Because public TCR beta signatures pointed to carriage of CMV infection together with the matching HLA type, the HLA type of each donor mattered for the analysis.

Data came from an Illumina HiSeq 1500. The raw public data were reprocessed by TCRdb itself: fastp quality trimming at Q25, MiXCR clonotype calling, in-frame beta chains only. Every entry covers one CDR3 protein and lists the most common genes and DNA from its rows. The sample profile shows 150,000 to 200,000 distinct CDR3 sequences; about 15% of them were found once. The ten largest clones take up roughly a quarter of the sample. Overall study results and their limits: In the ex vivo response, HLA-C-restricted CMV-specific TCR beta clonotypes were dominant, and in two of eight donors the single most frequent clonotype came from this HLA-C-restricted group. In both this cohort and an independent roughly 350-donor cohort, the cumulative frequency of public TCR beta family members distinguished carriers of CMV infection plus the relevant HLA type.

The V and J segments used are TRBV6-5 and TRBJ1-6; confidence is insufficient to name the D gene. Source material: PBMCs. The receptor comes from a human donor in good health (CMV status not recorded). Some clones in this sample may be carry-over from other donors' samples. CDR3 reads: CASSYFDIEDSPLHF. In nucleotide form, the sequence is TGTGCCAGCAGTTACTTCGACATCGAGGATTCACCCCTCCACTTT.